The rows below give T cell receptor beta chains drawn from one sample of a study of CD8 T cells in Susac syndrome. TCRdb passed the immunoSEQ multiplex PCR reads through MiXCR, listing each CDR3 protein once. The sample contains about 210,000 distinct CDR3 sequences, 80% to 95% of which appear only once. The sequencing input was CD4+ T cells from PBMCs. These receptors came from a human donor in good health. CDR3s include the opening cysteine and the closing phenylalanine or tryptophan. Each record gives: J gene, D gene, clone size, V gene, CDR3 protein, CDR3 DNA. D genes are given only for firm matches. Expanded clones get a size class; other rows say once, few or many, or leave the size out.

>TRBJ2-1|-|-|TRBV5-6
CASSFFYNEQFF
TGTGCCAGCAGCTTTTTCTACAATGAGCAGTTCTTC
>TRBJ2-1|-|once|TRBV7-3
CASSPRVGGTYNEQFF
TGTGCCAGCAGCCCGAGGGTAGGGGGTACCTACAATGAGCAGTTCTTC
>TRBJ1-1|-|few|TRBV19
CASNLNTEAFF
TGTGCCAGTAATTTGAACACTGAAGCTTTCTTT
>TRBJ2-1|-|-|TRBV12-3/TRBV12-4
CASSLGSEQFF
TGTGCCAGCAGTTTAGGGAGTGAGCAGTTCTTC
>TRBJ2-7|-|-|TRBV20-1
CSASEGSYEQYF
TGCAGTGCTAGCGAGGGTTCCTACGAGCAGTACTTC
>TRBJ1-2|TRBD1|-|TRBV3-1
CASSPDRGRRYTF
TGTGCCAGCAGTCCGGACAGGGGCCGACGCTACACCTTC
>TRBJ2-2|-|-|TRBV7-9
CATRGRGAANTGELFF
TGTGCCACACGTGGGCGTGGGGCCGCGAACACCGGGGAGCTGTTTTTT
>TRBJ1-1|-|-|TRBV12-3/TRBV12-4
CASSLMRVATEAFF
TGTGCCAGCAGTTTGATGAGGGTGGCCACTGAAGCTTTCTTT
>TRBJ1-4|TRBD1|-|TRBV3-1
CASSQAGGGEKLFF
TGTGCCAGCAGCCAAGCAGGGGGTGGTGAAAAACTGTTTTTT
>TRBJ1-1|-|-|TRBV20-1
CSASRPSGANSEAFF
TGCAGTGCTAGTAGGCCTTCAGGGGCTAACAGTGAAGCTTTCTTT
>TRBJ1-3|-|-|TRBV7-9
CASSLVGGVSPGNTIYF
TGTGCCAGCAGCTTAGTCGGCGGAGTGAGCCCTGGAAACACCATATATTTT